Below are 7 T cell receptor beta chains sequenced from a single sample in a study of blood T cell repertoires in COVID-19. Clones were read by immunoSEQ multiplex PCR, and TCRdb kept only the in-frame ones, dropping some. The sample lists fewer than 350,000 clones; around 81% were seen once. The sample consisted of peripheral blood. The receptors stem from a woman between 55 and 75 years old with active or convalescent COVID-19.

In its sample, this clone was seen a few times. CDR3 sequence: CAWSMGQENGPQHF. The CDR3 coding sequence is TGTGCCTGGAGTATGGGGCAGGAAAATGGGCCCCAGCATTTT. The V and J genes are TRBV30 and TRBJ1-5; possible D gene TRBD1, 5 bases. CDR1 GTSNPN and CDR2 SVGIG come from the germline V gene (reference sequence). V was trimmed by 2 bases and J by 9 bases, leaving 17 bases between them. This CDR3 has 14 residues.

This clone has only a few counts. CDR3 coding DNA: TGTGCCAGATCCCGAGGACAGGGATTACCAGATACGCAGTATTTT. This encodes CARSRGQGLPDTQYF. The chain combines TRBV19 with TRBJ2-3; 8 positions agree with TRBD1. The germline V gene encodes CDR1 LNHDA and CDR2 SQIVND (reference sequence). The CDR3 consists of 15 residues. With 9 bases clipped from V and 4 bases from J, the junction kept 12 bases outside the gene matches.

V gene TRBV19 combines with J gene TRBJ2-1; the D gene is possibly TRBD1 (6 bases). V shed 2 bases and J shed 0 bases, with 8 bases lying between them. The CDR3 spans 15 residues. Germline V gene lookup returns CDR1 LNHDA and CDR2 SQIVND (reference sequence). CDR3 DNA sequence: TGTGCCAGTAGTATACAGGGGAGCTCCTACAATGAGCAGTTCTTC. It is translated as CASSIQGSSYNEQFF.

V and J are TRBV7-9 and TRBJ1-5; 8 positions agree with TRBD1. Germline CDR1 reads SEHNR; CDR2 reads FQNEAQ (reference sequence). The CDR3 is made up of 14 amino acids. The ends lost 5 bases at V and 3 bases at J; junction bases unmatched: 3. CDR3 in amino acids: CASSTGGPNQPQHF. The DNA for the CDR3 is TGTGCCAGCAGCACAGGGGGGCCCAATCAGCCCCAGCATTTT.

The chain joins TRBV7-3 to TRBJ2-5; 12 bases match TRBD1. The V gene end was trimmed by 2 bases and the J gene end by 2 bases; junction bases not matched to a gene: 12. The CDR3 is 19 residues long. CDR1 SGHTA and CDR2 FQGTGA come from the germline V gene. CDR3 DNA sequence: TGTGCCAGCAGCTTAGCGAGAGTCGGGACAGGGGGCTTTCAAGAGACCCAGTACTTC. This codes for CASSLARVGTGGFQETQYF.

This chain joins TRBV6-5 and TRBJ1-6, with D possibly matching TRBD1 (5 bases). The germline V and J ends were trimmed by 8 bases and 7 bases, with 12 bases remaining between them. Germline lookup yields CDR1 MNHEY and CDR2 SVGAGI. The CDR3 loop spans 13 amino acids. The CDR3 loop reads CASQEGRNSPLHF. CDR3 sequence (DNA): TGTGCCAGCCAGGAGGGGAGGAATTCACCCCTCCACTTT.

The chain combines TRBV5-1 with TRBJ2-3; 8 nucleotides match TRBD2. Trimming cost V 3 bases and J 5 bases; bases outside gene matches: 5. Per the germline V gene, CDR1 is SGHRS and CDR2 is YFSETQ. The CDR3 covers 14 residues. For the CDR3, the DNA is TGCGCCAGCAGCTATGGACTAGCAGAAGATACGCAGTATTTT. Amino acid sequence: CASSYGLAEDTQYF.